The 14 T cell receptor beta chains reported below all come from one sample, sequenced in a study of blood T cell repertoires in COVID-19. TCRdb's table, derived via immunoSEQ multiplex PCR, lists solely in-frame clones and lacks some. The table has roughly 360,000 clones, around 87% seen once. Material: PBMCs or T cells enriched from blood (not recorded which). The source is a woman in her twenties or thirties with acute COVID-19.

The CDR3 sequence: CATSRDRGGGYGYTF. The CDR3 nucleotides read TGTGCCACCAGCAGAGATAGAGGCGGCGGCTATGGCTACACCTTC. J is TRBJ1-2 and V is TRBV15; D unresolved. V gave up 0 bases and J gave up 4 bases, with 12 bases separating them. CDR1 is LNHNV, CDR2 YYDKDF, per germline (reference sequence). This CDR3 spans 15 amino acids.

The chain uses TRBV3-1 (or the pseudogene TRBV3-2) and TRBJ1-2; 12 bases map to TRBD1. Germline lookup yields CDR1 LGHDT and CDR2 YNNKEL (reference sequence). The V gene end was trimmed by 4 bases and the J gene end by 4 bases; junction bases not matched to a gene: 7. This CDR3 has 16 residues. The CDR3 DNA reads TGTGCCAGCAGCCGCTACGGGACAGGGGGCGGCTATGGCTACACCTTC. Translation gives CASSRYGTGGGYGYTF.

The chain couples TRBV5-1 to TRBJ2-1, with TRBD2 matching over 8 bases. J was trimmed by 4 bases and V by 0 bases; bases with no gene match: 9. This CDR3 is 17 amino acids long. CDR1 and CDR2 from the germline V gene are SGHRS and YFSETQ. CDR3 sequence reads: CASSLAFGLAGYNEQFF. The CDR3 coding sequence is TGCGCCAGCAGCTTGGCCTTCGGTTTAGCGGGGTACAATGAGCAGTTCTTC.

The chain recombines TRBV6-5 with TRBJ2-7; 9 positions agree with TRBD1. CDR3 length: 15 amino acids. Germline V lookup: CDR1 MNHEY, CDR2 SVGAGI. J was trimmed by 5 bases and V by 6 bases; bases with no gene match: 11. Written as DNA, the CDR3 is TGTGCCAGCAGCCGTCCTTCCACAGGGGGCCACGAGCAGTACTTC. Translation: CASSRPSTGGHEQYF.

The rearrangement joins TRBV5-6 to TRBJ1-1, with 7 nucleotides matching TRBD1. The CDR3 spans 15 residues. V trimming: 2 bases; J trimming: 4 bases; junction bases outside the gene matches: 8. Germline values: CDR1 SGHDT, CDR2 YYEEEE. The CDR3 nucleotides read TGTGCCAGCAGCTTTGCTAAGACAGGGCCCACTGAAGCTTTCTTT. Residues: CASSFAKTGPTEAFF.

The chain employs TRBV25-1 and TRBJ1-2; 7 bases line up with TRBD1. The CDR3 length is 14 residues. V dropped 2 bases and J dropped 4; count of bases not matched to a gene: 4. Germline CDR1 MGHDK, CDR2 SYGVNS. The DNA of the CDR3 is TGTGCCAGCAGTGAAATCCGGGACAGCTATGGCTACACCTTC. Translation gives CASSEIRDSYGYTF.

The V gene is TRBV5-6, the J gene TRBJ1-5; maybe TRBD1 (6 bases). This CDR3 spans 15 amino acids. Between the trimmed V and J ends, which lost 2 bases and 5 bases, there was a span of 14 bases. CDR1 SGHDT and CDR2 YYEEEE come from the germline V gene. The CDR3 DNA follows: TGTGCCAGCAGCTTATATTACAGGGAAGATCAGCCCCAGCATTTT. Translation: CASSLYYREDQPQHF. Full variable domain (missing parts from reference TRBV5-6 and TRBJ1-5): DAGVTQSPTHLIKTRGQQVTLRCSPKSGHDTVSWYQQALGQGPQFIFQYYEEEERQRGNFPDRFSGHQFPNYSSELNVNALLLGDSALYLCASSLYYREDQPQHFGDGTRLSIL.

The V gene is TRBV6-6, the J gene TRBJ1-3, with 7 bases aligning to TRBD1. Germline assignment: CDR1 MNHNY and CDR2 SVGAGI (reference sequence). The CDR3 loop spans 14 amino acids. V was clipped by 7 bases and J by 0 bases; unmatched bases: 3. CDR3 coding DNA: TGTGCCAGCACCCAGGGGGGCTCTGGAAACACCATATATTTT. As protein: CASTQGGSGNTIYF.

The chain joins TRBV7-9 to TRBJ1-2; no clear D. V was shortened by 5 bases and J by 4 bases, with 20 bases between the two germline ends. The CDR3 is made up of 16 amino acids. Germline CDR1 reads SEHNR; CDR2 reads FQNEAQ (reference sequence). The CDR3, as DNA: TGTGCCAGCAGCCCTATAGCGGGAACCGCTGGCTATGGCTACACCTTC. This translates into CASSPIAGTAGYGYTF. Variable domain in full (rest from reference TRBV7-9 and TRBJ1-2): DTGVSQNPRHKITKRGQNVTFRCDPISEHNRLYWYRQTLGQGPEFLTYFQNEAQLEKSRLLSDRFSAERPKGSFSTLEIQRTEQGDSAMYLCASSPIAGTAGYGYTFGSGTRLTVV.

Here the CDR3 reads CASSLDVSNSPLHF. The DNA for the CDR3 is TGCGCCAGCAGCTTGGACGTCAGTAATTCACCCCTCCACTTT. The J gene is TRBJ1-6, the V gene TRBV5-1; the D is unclear. The V gene's germline CDR1 is SGHRS and CDR2 YFSETQ. The CDR3 sequence is 14 residues long. The V gene lost 0 bases and the J gene lost 6 bases, with 7 bases spanning the gap.

The rearrangement joins TRBV28 to TRBJ2-7; 9 positions match TRBD1. The length of the CDR3 is 15 residues. Germline V gene lookup returns CDR1 MDHEN and CDR2 SYDVKM. J gave up 2 bases and V 3 bases, and 5 bases lay outside the gene matches. The DNA of the CDR3 is TGTGCCAGCAGTTTGGACAGGGGAATCACCTACGAGCAGTACTTC. Encoded protein: CASSLDRGITYEQYF.

The CDR3 coding sequence is TGTGCCAGCAGTGATCTCCAAACAGGTTTCAGGGCCCCCCACAATTCACCCCTCCACTTT. Residues: CASSDLQTGFRAPHNSPLHF. The J gene is TRBJ1-6, the V gene TRBV6-1; TRBD1 might be the D (5 bases). This CDR3 is 20 amino acids long. CDR1 and CDR2 (germline): MNHNS, SASEGT. V lost 3 bases to trimming and J lost 7 bases, with 28 bases between them.

This chain connects TRBV7-2 to TRBJ2-3; no definite D call. CDR1 is SGHTA, CDR2 FQGNSA, per germline. V was shortened by 5 bases and J by 6 bases, with 24 bases between the two germline ends. The CDR3 contains 17 residues. CDR3 amino acids: CASSRRMAAPHRDTQYF. The CDR3 DNA sequence: TGTGCCAGCAGCCGTCGGATGGCGGCGCCCCACCGCGATACGCAGTATTTT.

J is TRBJ2-7 and V is TRBV28; 9 bases fit TRBD1. V dropped 6 bases and J dropped 6; count of bases not matched to a gene: 12. Germline V gene data show CDR1 as MDHEN and CDR2 as SYDVKM. The CDR3 totals 15 residues. Written as DNA, the CDR3 is TGTGCCAGCAGCAAACAAACAGGGGGCGCTTCCGAGCAGTACTTC. Protein product: CASSKQTGGASEQYF.